This is a list of T cell receptor beta chains from one sample in a study of OX40 agonist ivuxolimab in advanced cancers. Data came from immunoSEQ multiplex PCR; TCRdb stores just in-frame clones and leaves some out. This sample has some 52,000 clones, with approximately 88% found just once. Sequenced material: CD4+ or CD8+ T cells sorted from blood, taken in a trial of the OX40 agonist ivuxolimab. The source is an adult with an advanced solid tumor such as melanoma, head and neck, liver or kidney cancer. CDR3s include the opening cysteine and the closing phenylalanine or tryptophan. A D gene is named only where the DNA matches it firmly. Expanded clones are given a class, and other clones once, few, many or no size at all.

TRBJ1-4 | NA | TRBD1 | TRBV2 | CASRRTGNHEKLFF | TGTGCCAGCAGGAGGACAGGGAACCATGAAAAACTGTTTTTT
TRBJ2-3 | NA | TRBD1 | TRBV7-9 | CASSSTGGGTDTQYF | TGTGCCAGCAGCTCCACAGGGGGCGGCACAGATACGCAGTATTTT
TRBJ2-7 | NA | NA | TRBV6-5 | CASRPVRPGREQYF | TGTGCCAGCAGGCCGGTAAGGCCGGGTCGCGAGCAGTACTTC
TRBJ1-5 | NA | NA | TRBV15 | CATSRAGPGGNQPQHF | TGTGCCACCAGCAGAGCGGGGCCTGGGGGCAATCAGCCCCAGCATTTT
TRBJ1-2 | NA | NA | TRBV19 | CAVEDINYGYTF | TGTGCCGTCGAGGACATTAACTATGGCTACACCTTC
TRBJ2-1 | NA | TRBD2 | TRBV7-9 | CASRVGGGTSTQFF | TGTGCCAGCAGGGTAGGGGGCGGGACTAGCACGCAGTTCTTC
TRBJ2-7 | NA | TRBD1 | TRBV5-1 | CASSLLGQGASEQYF | TGCGCCAGCAGCCTCCTCGGGCAGGGGGCATCCGAGCAGTACTTC
TRBJ2-1 | NA | TRBD2 | TRBV19 | CASSGGTSGNNEQFF | TGTGCCAGTAGTGGCGGGACTAGCGGGAACAATGAGCAGTTCTTC
TRBJ2-5 | NA | NA | TRBV11-2 | CASSRQGDGETQYF | TGTGCCAGCAGCCGTCAGGGTGATGGTGAGACCCAGTACTTC
TRBJ1-2 | NA | TRBD1 | TRBV6-6 | CASRQGANYGYTF | TGTGCCAGCAGGCAGGGGGCGAACTATGGCTACACCTTC
TRBJ2-2 | NA | NA | TRBV19 | CASTRLTNTGELFF | TGTGCCAGTACAAGGCTCACGAACACCGGGGAGCTGTTTTTT
TRBJ1-6 | NA | NA | TRBV2 | CASSDFSSYNSPLHF | TGTGCCAGCAGTGATTTTTCCTCCTATAATTCACCCCTCCACTTT
TRBJ2-1 | NA | TRBD2 | TRBV4-3 | CASSQGAEAGVIHEQFF | TGCGCCAGCAGCCAAGGGGCCGAAGCGGGAGTCATCCATGAGCAGTTCTTC
TRBJ2-3 | NA | NA | TRBV10-3 | CAISEGDDTQYF | TGTGCCATCAGCGAGGGGGATGATACGCAGTATTTT
TRBJ2-5 | NA | NA | TRBV5-8 | CASSLEGRVMETQYF | TGTGCCAGCAGCTTGGAGGGCAGGGTAATGGAGACCCAGTACTTC
TRBJ2-3 | once | TRBD2 | TRBV4-2 | CASSQGLAGVYGTDTQYF | TGTGCCAGCAGCCAAGGGCTAGCGGGGGTGTACGGCACAGATACGCAGTATTTT
TRBJ2-2 | NA | NA | TRBV19 | CASSRQGTNTGELFF | TGTGCCAGTAGTAGGCAGGGGACGAACACCGGGGAGCTGTTTTTT
TRBJ1-1 | NA | NA | TRBV19 | CASSISGLNTEAFF | TGTGCCAGTAGTATCTCTGGGTTGAACACTGAAGCTTTCTTT
TRBJ1-4 | NA | NA | TRBV15 | CATSRGQPEGLFF | TGTGCCACCAGCAGAGGACAACCGGAGGGACTGTTTTTT
TRBJ2-7 | NA | NA | TRBV14 | CASSRGWDSYTYEQYF | TGTGCCAGCAGCCGAGGATGGGATTCCTATACCTACGAGCAGTACTTC
TRBJ2-2 | NA | TRBD2 | TRBV5-1 | CASSLIAGWNTGELFF | TGCGCCAGCAGCTTGATAGCGGGGTGGAACACCGGGGAGCTGTTTTTT
TRBJ2-3 | NA | TRBD2 | TRBV7-2 | CASSPSGLAGGPDTQYF | TGTGCCAGCAGCCCCTCGGGGCTAGCGGGGGGGCCAGATACGCAGTATTTT
TRBJ1-2 | NA | NA | TRBV10-3 | CAITEGLYYGYTF | TGTGCCATCACGGAGGGGCTTTACTATGGCTACACCTTC
TRBJ2-3 | NA | TRBD1 | TRBV7-3 | CASSPGQGRGTDTQYF | TGTGCCAGCAGCCCTGGACAGGGAAGAGGGACAGATACGCAGTATTTT
TRBJ2-5 | few | TRBD2 | TRBV2 | CASKEGTSQETQYF | TGTGCCAGCAAGGAAGGGACTAGCCAAGAGACCCAGTACTTC
TRBJ1-1 | few | NA | TRBV15 | CATSRDNPILRETYTEAFF | TGTGCCACCAGCAGAGATAACCCAATTCTCCGGGAAACGTACACTGAAGCTTTCTTT
TRBJ1-5 | few | NA | TRBV25-1 | CASSGSIDQPQHF | TGTGCCAGCAGTGGGTCCATCGATCAGCCCCAGCATTTT